The 13 T cell receptor beta chains presented below share a single source sample, sequenced in a study of chemoradiotherapy in HPV16-positive cancers. Data came from immunoSEQ multiplex PCR; TCRdb stores just in-frame clones and leaves some out. The sample yields approximately 11,000 clones, roughly 80% seen once. The sample was collected from a patient who underwent chemoradiotherapy. The receptor source for this set is a human donor with HPV-associated anogenital cancer.

The chain employs TRBV5-1 and TRBJ2-5; 9 nucleotides match TRBD1. The J call may be mistaken, given a closer DNA end match to TRBJ2-7. Per germline, CDR1 SGHRS and CDR2 YFSETQ. This CDR3 region has 16 residues. For the CDR3, the DNA is TGCGCCAGCAGCTTGGCAGGGACAGGGCAAACCTACGAGCAGTACTTC. Translated: CASSLAGTGQTYEQYF.

J is TRBJ2-6 and V is TRBV6-1; D uncertain. Germline CDR1 is MNHNS and CDR2 is SASEGT. V shed 11 bases and J shed 0 bases, with 5 bases lying between them. This CDR3 has 12 amino acids. Written as DNA, the CDR3 is TGTGCCCTTCACTCTGGGGCCAACGTCCTGACTTTC. Translated, it gives CALHSGANVLTF.

This chain joins TRBV29-1 and TRBJ1-3, with a tentative D call TRBD1 (5 bases). There are 13 residues in the CDR3. Trimming removed 4 bases from V and 3 bases from J, with 10 bases in between. Per the germline V gene, CDR1 is SQVTM and CDR2 is ANQGSEA. The CDR3 sequence: CSVAQGGGNTIYF. CDR3 DNA: TGCAGCGTTGCCCAGGGAGGTGGAAACACCATATATTTT. Full variable domain (remainder filled in from reference TRBV29-1 and TRBJ1-3): SAVISQKPSRDICQRGTSLTIQCQVDSQVTMMFWYRQQPGQSLTLIATANQGSEATYESGFVIDKFPISRPNLTFSTLTVSNMSPEDSSIYLCSVAQGGGNTIYFGEGSWLTVV.

The rearrangement links TRBV18 to TRBJ1-1; tentatively, D is TRBD1 (5 bases). The CDR3 runs 12 residues. Between the trimmed V and J ends, which lost 3 bases and 12 bases, there was a span of 14 bases. Germline V lookup: CDR1 KGHSH, CDR2 LQKENI. CDR3 bases: TGTGCCAGCTCACCTTACACGGGGGGGACTTTCTTT. Translated, it gives CASSPYTGGTFF. The full variable domain, in which reference TRBV18 and TRBJ1-1 provide the parts outside the CDR3, is NAGVMQNPRHLVRRRGQEARLRCSPMKGHSHVYWYRQLPEEGLKFMVYLQKENIIDESGMPKERFSAEFPKEGPSILRIQQVVRGDSAAYFCASSPYTGGTFFGQGTRLTVV.

This rearrangement joins TRBV6-1 to TRBJ2-1; 7 bases are shared with TRBD2. Germline trimming cut 4 bases from V and 4 bases from J; bases unmatched to any gene: 1. Germline V lookup: CDR1 MNHNS, CDR2 SASEGT. The CDR3 runs 13 residues. CDR3 sequence reads: CASSGTSYNEQFF. The CDR3 bases are TGTGCCAGCAGTGGGACTAGTTACAATGAGCAGTTCTTC.

J is TRBJ1-1 and V is TRBV5-1; 8 bases map to TRBD1. This CDR3 is built from 16 residues. CDR1 and CDR2 (germline): SGHRS, YFSETQ. V lost 4 bases and J lost 2; bases outside the gene matches: 10. The DNA of the CDR3 is TGCGCCAGCAGCGCGGACAGGGACACCTTAAACACTGAAGCTTTCTTT. This sequence encodes CASSADRDTLNTEAFF.

V usage is TRBV11-2 and J usage is TRBJ2-7, with 9 nucleotides matching TRBD1. This CDR3 has 13 amino acids. The J segment lost 7 bases and the V segment lost 4 bases, leaving 5 bases of the junction unmatched. Germline V gives CDR1 SGHAT, CDR2 FQNNGV. CDR3 coding DNA: TGTGCCAGCAGCTACACCGGGACAGGGGAGCAGTACTTC. Translated, it gives CASSYTGTGEQYF.

The count of this clone is one. CDR3 coding DNA: TGTGCCAGCAGCTTAGCGGGAATCACAGATACGCAGTATTTT. It is translated as CASSLAGITDTQYF. J is TRBJ2-3 and V is TRBV7-9, with D unresolved. V was trimmed by 0 bases and J by 2 bases, leaving 6 bases between them. Germline-derived CDR1 and CDR2 are SEHNR and FQNEAQ (reference sequence). This CDR3 is built from 14 residues.

The table lists this clone with a few counts. The genes are TRBV5-1 and TRBJ2-2; 9 bases agree with TRBD1. Losses at the gene ends were 6 bases for V and 3 bases for J; bases not matched to a gene: 6. Per germline, CDR1 SGHRS and CDR2 YFSETQ. This CDR3 comprises 15 residues. This CDR3 is CASTSRTGDTGELFF. For the CDR3, the DNA is TGCGCCAGCACCTCGAGGACAGGGGACACCGGGGAGCTGTTTTTT. Full variable domain (rest looked up from reference TRBV5-1 and TRBJ2-2): KAGVTQTPRYLIKTRGQQVTLSCSPISGHRSVSWYQQTPGQGLQFLFEYFSETQRNKGNFPGRFSGRQFSNSRSEMNVSTLELGDSALYLCASTSRTGDTGELFFGEGSRLTVL.

V usage is TRBV4-2 and J usage is TRBJ2-7, with a tentative D call TRBD1 (6 bases). The CDR3 contains 14 residues. The V gene's germline CDR1 is LGHNA and CDR2 YNFKEQ. Trimming took off 2 bases at V and 3 bases at J, with 11 bases between the two ends. The CDR3 nucleotides read TGTGCCAGCAGCCAATTACAGGGCGACTACGAGCAGTACTTC. Translated: CASSQLQGDYEQYF.

The chain carries TRBV7-9 and TRBJ2-6; 7 bases map to TRBD1. CDR3 length: 16 amino acids. Germline V CDR1 and CDR2: SEHNR, FQNEAQ (reference sequence). V lost 9 bases, J lost 0 bases, and 8 bases stayed unmatched. For the CDR3, the DNA is TGTGCCAGATCGGGACAGCAAAGCTCTGGGGCCAACGTCCTGACTTTC. It yields the protein CARSGQQSSGANVLTF.

The rearrangement uses TRBV7-2 and TRBJ2-4; D possibly corresponds to TRBD2 (6 bases). The CDR3 has 14 amino acids. V gave up 6 bases and J gave up 7 bases, with 16 bases separating them. CDR1 is SGHTA and CDR2 is FQGNSA in the germline V gene. The CDR3 is CASSLAWDSNIQYF. The CDR3 DNA sequence: TGTGCCAGCAGTCTCGCTTGGGACTCCAACATTCAGTACTTC.

The gene calls are TRBV19 and TRBJ1-1; perhaps TRBD1 as D (5 bases). The germline CDR1 and CDR2 sequences are LNHDA and SQIVND (reference sequence). The V end was cut by 3 bases, the J end by 0 bases, with 17 bases between. The CDR3 spans 17 residues. CDR3 region: CASSIEGLRTMNTEAFF. The DNA of the CDR3 is TGTGCCAGTAGTATTGAGGGGCTCCGGACCATGAACACTGAAGCTTTCTTT. Full variable domain (rest looked up from reference TRBV19 and TRBJ1-1): DGGITQSPKYLFRKEGQNVTLSCEQNLNHDAMYWYRQDPGQGLRLIYYSQIVNDFQKGDIAEGYSVSREKKESFPLTVTSAQKNPTAFYLCASSIEGLRTMNTEAFFGQGTRLTVV.